These 21 T cell receptor beta chains came from one sample sequenced in a study of CD8 T cells in ankylosing spondylitis. TCRdb reanalysed the 5' RACE reads using MiXCR and keeps one entry per CDR3 protein. The sample holds around 150,000 distinct CDR3 sequences, around 6.6% seen once. Sequencing input: blood, either unsorted or a sorted T cell fraction (not recorded which). These receptors all stem from a female donor with ankylosing spondylitis or in good health (not recorded which).

This clonotype was observed at least ten times. The CDR3 sequence is CASSYLSGEETQYF. The CDR3 region has the DNA TGTGCCAGCAGCTACCTTAGCGGGGAAGAGACCCAGTACTTC. The chain has TRBV11-2 and TRBJ2-5; TRBD2 matches 8 bases. Trimming took 4 bases from V and 3 from J; bases not matched to a gene: 4. Per germline, CDR1 SGHAT and CDR2 FQNNGV. CDR3 length: 14 amino acids.

This clonotype appeared many times. The chain carries TRBV7-2 and TRBJ1-6; 8 bases map to TRBD1. Germline V gene data show CDR1 as SGHTA and CDR2 as FQGNSA. V lost 5 bases, J lost 7 bases, and 4 bases stayed unmatched. The CDR3 consists of 14 residues. For the CDR3, the DNA is TGTGCCAGCAGCCCCCGACAGGGGAATTCACCCCTCCACTTT. It is translated as CASSPRQGNSPLHF.

This clonotype was seen ten or more times. The chain has TRBV4-2 and TRBJ1-2, with 12 positions matching TRBD1. CDR3 length: 17 amino acids. V lost 0 bases and J lost 5; bases outside the gene matches: 7. Germline CDR1 and CDR2: LGHNA and YNFKEQ. This chain's CDR3 is CASSQEGGQGASYGYTF. The CDR3 DNA reads TGTGCCAGCAGCCAAGAAGGGGGACAGGGGGCGTCTTATGGCTACACCTTC.

This clonotype was recorded at least ten times. The chain links TRBV13 to TRBJ2-3, with 8 bases lining up with TRBD1. J gave up 6 bases and V 1 base, and 12 bases lay outside the gene matches. Germline V lookup: CDR1 PRHDT, CDR2 FYEKMQ (reference sequence). The CDR3 sequence is 17 residues long. CDR3 in DNA: TGTGCCAGCAGCTTAGACCCGACAGGGGCCTTGTACGATACGCAGTATTTT. It encodes CASSLDPTGALYDTQYF.

This clonotype was seen at least ten times. The chain joins TRBV20-1 to TRBJ1-1; D might be TRBD1 (6 bases). This CDR3 contains 17 residues. Trimming took off 0 bases at V and 2 bases at J, with 19 bases between the two ends. CDR1 is DFQATT and CDR2 is SNEGSKA in the germline V gene (reference sequence). The CDR3 here is CSARDSTTGHPNTEAFF. DNA for the CDR3: TGCAGTGCTAGAGATTCAACAACGGGACACCCAAACACTGAAGCTTTCTTT.

V is TRBV6-1 and J is TRBJ2-1; D ambiguous. The CDR3 has 13 residues. CDR1 and CDR2 from the germline V gene are MNHNS and SASEGT. Trimming pared 1 base from V and 6 bases from J, leaving 7 bases between. The CDR3 protein is CASSEVTSNEQFF. For the CDR3, the DNA is TGTGCCAGCAGTGAAGTAACGTCCAATGAGCAGTTCTTC.

This clonotype was observed at least ten times. The chain combines TRBV7-9 with TRBJ1-2; D uncertain. Per germline, CDR1 SEHNR and CDR2 FQNEAQ (reference sequence). V was pared by 5 bases and J by 6 bases, with 7 bases between. This CDR3 contains 11 residues. The CDR3 DNA follows: TGTGCCAGCAGCCTCCGGGATGGCTACACCTTC. It yields the protein CASSLRDGYTF.

This clonotype was seen at least ten times. The gene calls are TRBV7-2 and TRBJ2-3; tentative D call: TRBD2 (5 bases). The CDR3 spans 16 residues. Germline CDR1 reads SGHTA; CDR2 reads FQGNSA. Between the trimmed V and J ends, which lost 5 bases and 3 bases, there was a span of 18 bases. The DNA for the CDR3 is TGTGCCAGCAGCCTAATCCCGGGGTCCTGGACAGATACGCAGTATTTT. This encodes CASSLIPGSWTDTQYF.

This clonotype was seen many times. J is TRBJ2-6 and V is TRBV15; D is uncertain. Deletions cut 5 bases from V and 4 bases from J, with 6 bases between. The germline gives CDR1 LNHNV, CDR2 YYDKDF (reference sequence). The CDR3 sequence is 13 residues long. The CDR3 region has the DNA TGTGCCACCAGCTCGTCGGGGGCCAACGTCCTGACTTTC. Its translation is CATSSSGANVLTF. The complete variable domain, with remaining parts taken from reference TRBV15 and TRBJ2-6, reads DAMVIQNPRYQVTQFGKPVTLSCSQTLNHNVMYWYQQKSSQAPKLLFHYYDKDFNNEADTPDNFQSRRPNTSFCFLDIRSPGLGDTAMYLCATSSSGANVLTFGAGSRLTVL.

This clonotype was counted many times. V usage is TRBV20-1 and J usage is TRBJ1-5; a weak D match, TRBD1 (5 bases). The germline CDR1 and CDR2 sequences are DFQATT and SNEGSKA (reference sequence). The CDR3 length is 13 residues. V was pared by 3 bases and J by 7 bases, with 13 bases between. This chain's CDR3 is CSASPQGGQPQHF. CDR3 bases: TGCAGTGCTAGTCCGCAGGGAGGACAGCCCCAGCATTTT.

This clonotype was seen at least ten times. The chain employs TRBV11-1 and TRBJ2-3; 12 bases line up with TRBD2. Germline CDR1 and CDR2: SGHAT and FQDESV (reference sequence). Germline trimming cut 4 bases from V and 4 bases from J; bases unmatched to any gene: 6. This CDR3 spans 16 amino acids. The CDR3 bases are TGTGCCAGCAGCTCCAGGACTAGCGGGGCCCCAGATACGCAGTATTTT. Its protein product is CASSSRTSGAPDTQYF.

This clonotype was recorded at least ten times. The chain has TRBV4-2 and TRBJ1-3, with a possible D match to TRBD1 (5 bases). Trimming stripped 1 base from V and 4 bases from J, with 14 bases between. The V gene's germline CDR1 is LGHNA and CDR2 YNFKEQ. The CDR3 extends over 16 amino acids. The CDR3 sequence is CASSQGRVGRGNTIYF. CDR3 nucleotide sequence: TGTGCCAGCAGCCAAGGCAGGGTCGGAAGGGGAAACACCATATATTTT.

This chain joins TRBV18 and TRBJ2-3, with 10 nucleotides matching TRBD1. V shed 3 bases and J 9 bases; nucleotides not matched to a gene: 9. The CDR3 contains 15 residues. Germline V gene sequence: CDR1 KGHSH, CDR2 LQKENI. The CDR3 spells CASSPPGQGIGTQYF. Here the CDR3 DNA reads TGTGCCAGCTCACCTCCGGGACAGGGGATTGGCACGCAGTATTTT.

This clonotype was counted many times. The CDR3, as DNA: TGTGCCAGCTCACCACCGAGCTCCTACAATGAGCAGTTCTTC. Its translation: CASSPPSSYNEQFF. This chain uses TRBV18 with TRBJ2-1; D remains ambiguous. V was clipped by 0 bases and J by 0 bases, with 3 bases between them. The CDR3 has 14 amino acids. From germline, CDR1 is KGHSH and CDR2 LQKENI.

This clonotype was observed at least ten times. The gene calls are TRBV12-3 or TRBV12-4 and TRBJ1-5; TRBD1 matches 11 bases. CDR3 length: 15 residues. Trimming took 5 bases from V and 4 from J; bases not matched to a gene: 4. Written as DNA, the CDR3 is TGTGCCAGCAGTAGGGGACAGGGGGGAAATCAGCCCCAGCATTTT. Translation: CASSRGQGGNQPQHF.

This clonotype was picked up many times. This chain joins TRBV7-3 and TRBJ2-5, with D perhaps matching TRBD1 (6 bases). Trimming stripped 5 bases from V and 8 bases from J, with 15 bases between. From germline, CDR1 is SGHTA and CDR2 FQGTGA. This CDR3 has 13 amino acids. The chain's CDR3 is CASSRTAPSTQYF. CDR3 in DNA: TGTGCCAGCAGCCGGACAGCCCCTAGTACCCAGTACTTC. Together with reference TRBV7-3 and TRBJ2-5, the CDR3 gives the full variable domain: GAGVSQTPSNKVTEKGKYVELRCDPISGHTALYWYRQSLGQGPEFLIYFQGTGAADDSGLPNDRFFAVRPEGSVSTLKIQRTERGDSAVYLCASSRTAPSTQYFGPGTRLLVL.

The table lists this clonotype with many counts. The chain combines TRBV7-9 with TRBJ2-1; D may be TRBD2 (5 bases). The length of the CDR3 is 13 residues. Trimming removed 7 bases from V and 0 bases from J, with 7 bases in between. Germline CDR1 SEHNR, CDR2 FQNEAQ (reference sequence). The CDR3 is CASKRYSYNEQFF. The CDR3 DNA reads as TGTGCCAGCAAGCGGTACTCCTACAATGAGCAGTTCTTC.

At least ten counts were recorded for this clonotype. This sequence joins TRBV5-1 and TRBJ2-7; 8 bases match TRBD1. This CDR3 is 13 amino acids long. Germline CDR1 reads SGHRS; CDR2 reads YFSETQ. Trimming cost V 0 bases and J 7 bases; bases outside gene matches: 3. CDR3 residues: CASSLVGTGEQYF. CDR3 nucleotide sequence: TGCGCCAGCAGCTTGGTCGGGACAGGAGAGCAGTACTTC.

The chain recombines TRBV6-5 with TRBJ1-4; D gene uncertain. Germline lookup yields CDR1 MNHEY and CDR2 SVGAGI. The CDR3 is made up of 14 amino acids. V dropped 4 bases and J dropped 7 bases, with 13 bases sitting between them. The CDR3 region is CASSSRPTPEKLFF. The CDR3 DNA reads as TGTGCCAGCAGTTCTCGCCCTACCCCTGAAAAACTGTTTTTT.

This clonotype was counted at least ten times. The chain carries TRBV28 and TRBJ2-7; the D gene is possibly TRBD1 (5 bases). Germline V gene data show CDR1 as MDHEN and CDR2 as SYDVKM. This CDR3 is 13 amino acids long. Trimming removed 2 bases from V and 4 bases from J, with 9 bases in between. The CDR3 loop reads CASSLDGAYEQYF. The CDR3 DNA reads TGTGCCAGCAGTTTAGATGGGGCTTACGAGCAGTACTTC.

This clonotype was recorded many times. The rearrangement uses TRBV5-1 and TRBJ1-1; D is unclear. Germline V gene data show CDR1 as SGHRS and CDR2 as YFSETQ. Trimming cost V 4 bases and J 1 base, with 11 bases left between them. This CDR3 is 14 amino acids long. The CDR3 DNA sequence: TGCGCCAGCAGCCCTGACGGGCCGAACACTGAAGCTTTCTTT. Translation: CASSPDGPNTEAFF.